This TCR beta chain was sequenced in a study of early T cells in non-severe SARS-CoV-2 infection. About the study: RNA in bulk from unsorted whole blood was sequenced, and chains were unpaired. Study-wide results and caveats: CD4 and private specificities were missed by VDJdb matching, which favored anti-spike CD8 responses.

The germline V gene encodes CDR1 DFQATT and CDR2 SNEGSKA (reference sequence). CDR3 length equals 14 residues. Trimming removed 2 bases from V and 0 bases from J, with 8 bases in between. Unique molecular identifiers were added to individual cDNA molecules. MiXCR was run by TCRdb on the 5' RACE reads, yielding one entry per CDR3 protein. The sample lists 50,000 to 70,000 distinct CDR3 sequences; about 8.4% were seen once. This clonotype was seen a handful of times. The target antigen is unknown. The source material was whole blood. The receptor comes from an adult who was a healthcare worker with PCR-confirmed SARS-CoV-2 infection or an uninfected control (not recorded which). This sequence joins TRBV20-1 and TRBJ2-1; D not certain. CDR3 protein: CSARRISSYNEQFF. For the CDR3, the DNA is TGCAGTGCTAGAAGGATTAGCTCCTACAATGAGCAGTTCTTC.